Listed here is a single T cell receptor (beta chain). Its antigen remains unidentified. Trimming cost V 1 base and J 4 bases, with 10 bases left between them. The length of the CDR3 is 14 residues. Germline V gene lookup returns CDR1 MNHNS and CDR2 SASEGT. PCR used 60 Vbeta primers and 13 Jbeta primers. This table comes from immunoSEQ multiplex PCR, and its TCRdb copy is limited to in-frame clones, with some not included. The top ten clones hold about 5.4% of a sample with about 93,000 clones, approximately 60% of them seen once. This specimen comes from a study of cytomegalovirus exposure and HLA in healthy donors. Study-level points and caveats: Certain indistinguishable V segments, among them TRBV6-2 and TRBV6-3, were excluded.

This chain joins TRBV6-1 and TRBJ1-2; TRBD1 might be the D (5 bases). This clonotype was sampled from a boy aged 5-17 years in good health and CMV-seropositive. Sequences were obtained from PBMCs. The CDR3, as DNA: TGTGCCAGCAGTGAAGGGGGCAGGCGCTATGGCTACACCTTC. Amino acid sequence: CASSEGGRRYGYTF.